This TCR beta chain was documented in a study of a mutant IDH1 vaccine in newly diagnosed glioma. Study as a whole: Patients came in for eight vaccinations, in weeks 1, 3, 5, 7, 11, 15, 19 and 23. The study started vaccination 4-6 weeks after radiotherapy alone, or with temozolomide cycles. Treated patients, approximately 60% male and roughly 40% female, averaged about 42 years of age. Before enrollment, patients got radiotherapy alone, temozolomide alone, or mostly the combination.

The V and J ends lost 1 base and 3 bases, in that order; junction bases with no gene match: 9. This CDR3 has 16 amino acids. Looked up from germline, CDR1 is LNHNV and CDR2 is YYDKDF (reference sequence). The time point: week 23, last vaccination. The content of each vaccine dose was 300 ug of mutant IDH1 20-mer peptide, and topical imiquimod accompanied it. As concerns this clone: Its antigen is still unknown.

The protocol was immunoSEQ multiplex PCR, while the TCRdb copy is restricted to in-frame clones and leaves out a portion. The sample holds over 55,000 clones, about three quarters seen once. The specimen was PBMCs, collected from a glioma patient whose treatment included an IDH1 peptide vaccine. This TCR was sampled from a woman aged 40 to 49 with glioma. Some clones in this sample may be carry-over from other donors' samples. The V call is TRBV15, the J call TRBJ2-7, with TRBD1 matching 7 bases. The CDR3 sequence: CATSRARTGSFYEQYF. The CDR3 DNA reads as TGTGCCACCAGCAGAGCTCGGACAGGAAGCTTCTACGAGCAGTACTTC.